The rows below give T cell receptor beta chains drawn from one sample of a study of monozygotic twins with cystic fibrosis. The protocol was immunoSEQ multiplex PCR, while the TCRdb copy is restricted to in-frame clones and leaves out a portion. The repertoire holds about 10,000 clones, with around 97% as singletons. The sequenced sample consisted of blood. The receptors shown here come from a boy aged 5-17 years with cystic fibrosis. CDR3s include the opening cysteine and the closing phenylalanine or tryptophan. The D gene is left open where the match is weak. Not every row has a clone size; where given, it reads once, few, many or a size class.

clone size,J gene,D gene,V gene,CDR3 DNA,CDR3 protein
once,TRBJ1-2,.,TRBV7-3,TGTGCCAGCAGCGTTATTCCGCTCCGAGGGGATGGCTACACCTTC,CASSVIPLRGDGYTF
.,TRBJ2-7,.,TRBV5-4,TGTGCCAGCAGCGTTCCAGATTCCTACGAGCAGTACTTC,CASSVPDSYEQYF
.,TRBJ2-2,.,TRBV7-2,TGTGCCAGCAGCGGACTATCGAACACCGGGGAGCTGTTTTTT,CASSGLSNTGELFF
.,TRBJ1-1,TRBD1,TRBV7-2,TGTGCCAGCAGCTTATACGGACAGGGGGCGAGCACTGAAGCTTTCTTT,CASSLYGQGASTEAFF
.,TRBJ1-4,TRBD1,TRBV6-6,TGTGCCACCGACCGAGGACAGGTGGATGAAAAACTGTTTTTT,CATDRGQVDEKLFF
.,TRBJ2-7,.,TRBV5-4,TGTGCCAGCAGCCGTGGACAGACCTACGAGCAGTACTTC,CASSRGQTYEQYF
.,TRBJ1-5,.,TRBV28,TGTGCCAGCAGCCGTTCACCGACAGCCCCGAACCAGCCCCAGCATTTT,CASSRSPTAPNQPQHF
.,TRBJ2-1,.,TRBV20-1,TGCAGTGCTAGATCCGGAGAGCAGTTCTTC,CSARSGEQFF
once,TRBJ2-1,.,TRBV4-1,TGCGCCAGCAGCCAAGTAAGGGGTGATGAGCAGTTCTTC,CASSQVRGDEQFF
.,TRBJ1-3,.,TRBV6-5,TGTGCCAGCAGTTACTCCACGGGCGAAAGTAAAAACACCATATATTTT,CASSYSTGESKNTIYF
.,TRBJ2-2,.,TRBV6-1,TGTGCCATTACCCTAGACACCGGGGAGCTGTTTTTT,CAITLDTGELFF
.,TRBJ2-1,TRBD1,TRBV6-1,TGTGCCAGCCCCAGACAGGGGCGCTACAATGAGCAGTTCTTC,CASPRQGRYNEQFF
.,TRBJ1-1,.,TRBV2,TGTGCCAGCAGGGAGAGGGATCCCACTGAAGCTTTCTTT,CASRERDPTEAFF
.,TRBJ2-7,.,TRBV7-6,TGTGCCAGCAGCTTAAGACAGCTTACCTACGAGCAGTACTTC,CASSLRQLTYEQYF
.,TRBJ2-6,.,TRBV7-9,TGTGCCAGCAGCCTCCGTGGACTCTCCTCGGGGGCCAACGTCCTGACTTTC,CASSLRGLSSGANVLTF
.,TRBJ2-7,.,TRBV19,TGTGCCAGTAGTCCCCGTACCTACGAGCAGTACTTC,CASSPRTYEQYF
once,TRBJ2-1,TRBD1,TRBV16,TGTGCCAGCAGCCAATCATTGGCTATCTGGGGACAGTACAATGAGCAGTTCTTC,CASSQSLAIWGQYNEQFF
.,TRBJ1-3,TRBD1,TRBV30,TGTGCCTGGGAGACAGGGGGGTCCTCTGGAAACACCATATATTTT,CAWETGGSSGNTIYF
once,TRBJ1-4,TRBD1,TRBV5-5,TGTGCCAGCAGCTTGGGGGGACCGGGACAGGCTAATGAAAAACTGTTTTTT,CASSLGGPGQANEKLFF
few,TRBJ2-7,.,TRBV27,TGTGCCAGCACTAGCCCCCCCATATACGAGCAGTACTTC,CASTSPPIYEQYF
.,TRBJ2-2,TRBD1,TRBV9,TGTGCCAGCAGCATCAACAGGGGGGCCAACACCGGGGAGCTGTTTTTT,CASSINRGANTGELFF
.,TRBJ1-1,.,TRBV27,TGTGCCAGCAGTCCCGCCAGACAGTTTGAAGCTTTCTTT,CASSPARQFEAFF
once,TRBJ2-2,TRBD2,TRBV5-4,TGTGCCAGCAGCGTGGGACTAGAAACCGGGGAGCTGTTTTTT,CASSVGLETGELFF
.,TRBJ1-4,TRBD1,TRBV30,TGTGCCTGGACTCCGGGACAGGGGCTCCAAGGCCGTAATGAAAAACTGTTTTTT,CAWTPGQGLQGRNEKLFF
.,TRBJ2-5,TRBD2,TRBV30,TGTGCCTGGAGTGGACTAGCGCAAGAGACCCAGTACTTC,CAWSGLAQETQYF
.,TRBJ2-3,.,TRBV27,TGTGCCAGCAGGGGTTCTACAGATACGCAGTATTTT,CASRGSTDTQYF
.,TRBJ1-1,TRBD1,TRBV27,TGTGCCAGCAGTCCGACGACAGGGGCATTGAGGACTGAAGCTTTCTTT,CASSPTTGALRTEAFF
.,TRBJ2-7,TRBD2,TRBV6-5,TGTGCCAGTTTAAGCGGGAGAAGCTACGAGCAGTACTTC,CASLSGRSYEQYF
.,TRBJ1-4,.,TRBV2,TGTGCCAGCAGTGAGGGGAGGGTCCCTAATGAAAAACTGTTTTTT,CASSEGRVPNEKLFF
.,TRBJ2-3,.,TRBV20-1,TGCAGTGCTAGCGCAGATACGCAGTATTTT,CSASADTQYF
.,TRBJ2-7,.,TRBV6-1,TGTGCCAGCACCCTCGGCCTCGGGGGTTCCTACGAGCAGTACTTC,CASTLGLGGSYEQYF
.,TRBJ1-5,.,TRBV6-1,TGTGCCAGCAGTTTCCGACAGAACCTCAATCAGCCCCAGCATTTT,CASSFRQNLNQPQHF
.,TRBJ1-5,.,TRBV21-1,TGTGCCAGCATTCCCCCCCACAGGGTAGCCTATAGCAATCAGCCCCAGCATTTT,CASIPPHRVAYSNQPQHF
.,TRBJ2-2,.,TRBV7-2,TGTGCCAGCAGCATCTACACCGGGGAGCTGTTTTTT,CASSIYTGELFF
once,TRBJ2-1,TRBD2,TRBV7-3,TGTGCCAGCAGCTTAGCGGGAGGGCGGTACAATGAGCAGTTCTTC,CASSLAGGRYNEQFF